This T cell receptor (beta chain) is from a study of coeliac disease. Study observations and caveats: The authors considered this approach unsuitable for unbiased detection of gliadin-specific T cells.

The CDR3 length is 14 residues. Germline-derived CDR1 and CDR2 are SGHAT and FQNNGV. The V gene end was trimmed by 1 base and the J gene end by 5 bases; junction bases not matched to a gene: 4. With respect to this clone: Its antigen remains unidentified.

Using immunoSEQ multiplex PCR, the repertoire was profiled, and TCRdb retains in-frame clones only, with some absent. The sample lists some 3,900 clones, 60% to 65% occurring once. The chain carries TRBV11-2 and TRBJ2-7, with 8 nucleotides matching TRBD2. Specimen: lymphocytes from the gut lamina propria. The source is a woman aged 25-40 years without celiac disease. This CDR3 is CASSLVGGVDEQYF. CDR3 in DNA: TGTGCCAGCAGCTTAGTCGGGGGGGTGGACGAGCAGTACTTC.